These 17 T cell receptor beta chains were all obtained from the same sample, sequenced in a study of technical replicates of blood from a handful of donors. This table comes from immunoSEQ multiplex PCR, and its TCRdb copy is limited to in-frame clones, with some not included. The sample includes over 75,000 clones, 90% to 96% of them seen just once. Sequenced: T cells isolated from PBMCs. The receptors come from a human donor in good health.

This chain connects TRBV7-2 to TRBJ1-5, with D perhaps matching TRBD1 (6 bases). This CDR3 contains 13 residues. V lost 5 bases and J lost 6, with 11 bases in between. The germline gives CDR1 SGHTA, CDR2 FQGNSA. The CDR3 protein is CASSTQGGQPQHF. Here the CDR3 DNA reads TGTGCCAGCAGCACCCAAGGGGGTCAGCCCCAGCATTTT.

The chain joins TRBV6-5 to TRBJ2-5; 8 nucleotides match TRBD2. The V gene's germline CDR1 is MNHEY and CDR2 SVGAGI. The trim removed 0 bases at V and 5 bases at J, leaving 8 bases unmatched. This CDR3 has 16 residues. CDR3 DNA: TGTGCCAGCAGTTACTCGTACGGGGGGGCCGGGGAGACCCAGTACTTC. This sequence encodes CASSYSYGGAGETQYF.

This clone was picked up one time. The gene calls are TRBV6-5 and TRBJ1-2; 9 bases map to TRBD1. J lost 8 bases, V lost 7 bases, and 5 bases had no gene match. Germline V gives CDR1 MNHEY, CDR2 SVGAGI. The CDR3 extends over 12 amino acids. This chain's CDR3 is CASTGQGRGYTF. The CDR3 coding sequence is TGTGCCAGCACGGGACAGGGAAGAGGCTACACCTTC.

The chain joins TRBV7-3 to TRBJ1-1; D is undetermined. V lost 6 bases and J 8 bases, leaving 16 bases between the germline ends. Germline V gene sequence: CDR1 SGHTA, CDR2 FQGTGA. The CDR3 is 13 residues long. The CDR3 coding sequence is TGTGCCAGCAGTCGACGCGAGGGCGGGGAAGCTTTCTTT. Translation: CASSRREGGEAFF.

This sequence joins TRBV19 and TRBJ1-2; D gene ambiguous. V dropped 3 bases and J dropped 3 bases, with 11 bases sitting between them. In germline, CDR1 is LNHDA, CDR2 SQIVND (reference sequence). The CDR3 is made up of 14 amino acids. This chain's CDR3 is CASSIPTRDYGYTF. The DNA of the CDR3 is TGTGCCAGTAGTATCCCGACCCGGGACTATGGCTACACCTTC.

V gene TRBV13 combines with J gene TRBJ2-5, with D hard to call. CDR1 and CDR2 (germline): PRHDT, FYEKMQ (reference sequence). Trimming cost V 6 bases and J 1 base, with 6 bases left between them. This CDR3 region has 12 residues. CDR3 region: CASRAVQETQYF. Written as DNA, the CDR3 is TGTGCCAGCAGGGCAGTCCAAGAGACCCAGTACTTC.

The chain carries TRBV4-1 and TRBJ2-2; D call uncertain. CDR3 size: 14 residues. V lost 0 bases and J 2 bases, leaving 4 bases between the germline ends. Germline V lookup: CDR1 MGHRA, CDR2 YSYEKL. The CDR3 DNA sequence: TGCGCCAGCAGCCAAGATCTTAACACCGGGGAGCTGTTTTTT. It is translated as CASSQDLNTGELFF.

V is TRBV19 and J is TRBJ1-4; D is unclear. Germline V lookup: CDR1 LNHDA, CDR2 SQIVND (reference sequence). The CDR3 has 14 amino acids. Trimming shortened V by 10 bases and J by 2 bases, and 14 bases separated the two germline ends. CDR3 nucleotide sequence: TGTGCCACCCAGAAAGGGAGCACTAATGAAAAACTGTTTTTT. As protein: CATQKGSTNEKLFF. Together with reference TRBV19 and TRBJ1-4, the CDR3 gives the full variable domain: DGGITQSPKYLFRKEGQNVTLSCEQNLNHDAMYWYRQDPGQGLRLIYYSQIVNDFQKGDIAEGYSVSREKKESFPLTVTSAQKNPTAFYLCATQKGSTNEKLFFGSGTQLSVL.

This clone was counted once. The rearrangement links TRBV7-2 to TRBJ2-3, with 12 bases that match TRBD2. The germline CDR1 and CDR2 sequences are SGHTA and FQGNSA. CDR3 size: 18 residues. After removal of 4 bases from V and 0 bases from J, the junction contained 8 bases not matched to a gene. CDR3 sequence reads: CASSSGLAGLESTDTQYF. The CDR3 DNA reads TGTGCCAGCAGCTCAGGACTAGCGGGATTGGAGAGCACAGATACGCAGTATTTT.

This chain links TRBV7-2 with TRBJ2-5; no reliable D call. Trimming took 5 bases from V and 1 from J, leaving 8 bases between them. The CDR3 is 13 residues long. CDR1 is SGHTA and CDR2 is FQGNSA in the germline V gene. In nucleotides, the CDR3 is TGTGCCAGCAGCCCCAGGTTCCAAGAGACCCAGTACTTC. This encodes CASSPRFQETQYF. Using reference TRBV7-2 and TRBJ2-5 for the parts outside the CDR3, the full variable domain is GAGVSQSPSNKVTEKGKDVELRCDPISGHTALYWYRQSLGQGLEFLIYFQGNSAPDKSGLPSDRFSAERTGGSVSTLTIQRTQQEDSAVYLCASSPRFQETQYFGPGTRLLVL.

CDR3 sequence reads: CASSYGTPDMYNSPLHF. DNA of the CDR3: TGTGCCAGCTCTTACGGGACACCCGACATGTATAATTCACCCCTCCACTTT. The chain links TRBV18 to TRBJ1-6, with D possibly TRBD1 on 6 matching bases. Trimming cost V 6 bases and J 4 bases, with 19 bases left between them. The germline V gene encodes CDR1 KGHSH and CDR2 LQKENI. The length of the CDR3 is 17 residues.

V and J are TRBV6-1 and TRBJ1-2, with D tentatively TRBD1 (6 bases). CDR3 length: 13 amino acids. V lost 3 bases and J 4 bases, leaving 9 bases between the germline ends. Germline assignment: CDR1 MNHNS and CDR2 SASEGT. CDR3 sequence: CASSDLGGYGYTF. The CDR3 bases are TGTGCCAGCAGTGACCTAGGGGGCTATGGCTACACCTTC.

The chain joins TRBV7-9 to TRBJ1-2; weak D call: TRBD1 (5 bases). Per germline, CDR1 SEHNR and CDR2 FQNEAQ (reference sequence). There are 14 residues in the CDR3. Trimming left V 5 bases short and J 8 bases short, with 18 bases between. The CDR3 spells CASSQMGGTKGYTF. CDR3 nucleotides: TGTGCCAGCAGCCAGATGGGGGGGACGAAAGGCTACACCTTC.

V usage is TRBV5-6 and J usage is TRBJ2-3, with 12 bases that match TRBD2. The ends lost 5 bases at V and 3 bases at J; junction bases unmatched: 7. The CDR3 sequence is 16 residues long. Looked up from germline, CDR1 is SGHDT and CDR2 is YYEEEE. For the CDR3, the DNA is TGTGCCAGCAGTCCGACTAGCGGGAGACGTACAGATACGCAGTATTTT. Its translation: CASSPTSGRRTDTQYF.

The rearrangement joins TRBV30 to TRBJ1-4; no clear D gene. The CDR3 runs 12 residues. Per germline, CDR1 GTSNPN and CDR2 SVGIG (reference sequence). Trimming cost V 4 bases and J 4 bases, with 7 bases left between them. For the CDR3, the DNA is TGTGCCTGGAAACGAGGTAATGAAAAACTGTTTTTT. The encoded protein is CAWKRGNEKLFF.

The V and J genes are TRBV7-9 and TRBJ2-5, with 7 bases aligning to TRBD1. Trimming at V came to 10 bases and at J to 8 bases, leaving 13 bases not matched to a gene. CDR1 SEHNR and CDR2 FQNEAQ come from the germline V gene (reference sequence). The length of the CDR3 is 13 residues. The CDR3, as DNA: TGTGCCACGATAGGGGGCCCCATTGGAACCCAGTACTTC. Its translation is CATIGGPIGTQYF.

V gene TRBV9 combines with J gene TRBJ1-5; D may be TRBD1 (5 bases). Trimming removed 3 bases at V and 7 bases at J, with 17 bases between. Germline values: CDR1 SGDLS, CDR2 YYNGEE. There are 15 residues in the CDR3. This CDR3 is CASSASGGRGQPQHF. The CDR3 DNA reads TGTGCCAGCAGCGCGTCGGGGGGTCGAGGGCAGCCCCAGCATTTT.